These 30 T cell receptor beta chains share one sample of origin, sequenced in a study of cytomegalovirus exposure and HLA in healthy donors. Primers for the PCR totalled 60 Vbeta and 13 Jbeta. Generated by immunoSEQ multiplex PCR, the TCRdb table keeps only in-frame clones and is missing some. Found here are 160,000 or so clones, over 80% of them singletons; the top ten hold roughly 4%. The source material was PBMCs. The receptors come from a man in his forties or fifties in good health and CMV-seropositive.

The chain employs TRBV5-6 and TRBJ1-2, with D unresolved. CDR1 SGHDT and CDR2 YYEEEE come from the germline V gene. V lost 0 bases, J lost 4 bases, and 10 bases lay in between. The CDR3 length is 14 residues. This chain's CDR3 is CASSLGSGPYGYTF. The CDR3 region has the DNA TGTGCCAGCAGCTTGGGCTCAGGCCCCTATGGCTACACCTTC.

Only one count was recorded for this clone. V and J are TRBV10-3 and TRBJ1-1; 9 bases are a match to TRBD1. In germline, CDR1 is ENHRY, CDR2 SYGVKD. The J segment lost 5 bases and the V segment lost 7 bases, leaving 8 bases of the junction unmatched. CDR3 length: 14 residues. In DNA form, the CDR3 reads TGTGCCATCACTCCGACAGGGGGAGAAACTGAAGCTTTCTTT. This codes for CAITPTGGETEAFF.

This clone turned up a few times. The chain links TRBV5-4 to TRBJ2-5; 7 positions agree with TRBD2. The germline V gene encodes CDR1 SGHNT and CDR2 YYREEE (reference sequence). The junction had 8 bases not matched to a gene; V was cut back by 1 base and J by 5 bases. This CDR3 comprises 15 residues. CDR3 nucleotide sequence: TGTGCCAGCAGCTTGTTGACGGGGGGTAGGGAGACCCAGTACTTC. It yields the protein CASSLLTGGRETQYF.

J is TRBJ2-2 and V is TRBV11-2, with TRBD2 identical over 7 bases. V shed 1 base and J 6 bases; nucleotides not matched to a gene: 14. The CDR3 runs 18 residues. Germline CDR1 and CDR2: SGHAT and FQNNGV. CDR3 protein: CASSLALGGSRIAGELFF. CDR3 sequence (DNA): TGTGCCAGCAGCTTAGCCTTGGGCGGGAGTAGGATAGCCGGGGAGCTGTTTTTT.

The chain carries TRBV6-6 and TRBJ2-5; perhaps TRBD1 as D (8 bases). The J call is doubtful: the DNA matches TRBJ2-7 better. CDR3 size: 13 residues. The V gene's germline CDR1 is MNHNY and CDR2 SVGAGI (reference sequence). The CDR3 DNA is TGTGCCAGCACGTACAGGGGGGGCCTCGAGCAGTACTTC. Protein product: CASTYRGGLEQYF.

The chain is built from TRBV25-1 and TRBJ1-2, with D possibly TRBD1 on 6 matching bases. CDR3 length: 16 residues. Germline CDR1 reads MGHDK; CDR2 reads SYGVNS. V lost 5 bases and J 6 bases, leaving 22 bases between the germline ends. Here the CDR3 DNA reads TGTGCCAGCAGTAGCCTGGGTTGGCTACAGGGTAATGGCTACACCTTC. Its protein is CASSSLGWLQGNGYTF.

This clone was detected only once. The chain is built from TRBV19 and TRBJ2-1, with 9 bases fitting TRBD1. The V gene's germline CDR1 is LNHDA and CDR2 SQIVND (reference sequence). This CDR3 contains 15 residues. V lost 4 bases, J lost 2 bases, and 3 bases stayed unmatched. CDR3 bases: TGTGCCAGTAGTACCGGGACAGGGCCCTACAATGAGCAGTTCTTC. This sequence encodes CASSTGTGPYNEQFF.

The chain uses TRBV7-9 and TRBJ2-7; 7 bases fit TRBD2. CDR1 is SEHNR and CDR2 is FQNEAQ in the germline V gene (reference sequence). The CDR3 has 16 residues. Trimming removed 5 bases from V and 2 bases from J; junction bases left unmatched: 12. The CDR3 protein is CASSPAGVSLTYEQYF. The CDR3 DNA sequence: TGTGCCAGCAGCCCGGCGGGGGTTAGCCTCACCTACGAGCAGTACTTC.

The table lists this clone with a count of one. The chain joins TRBV10-3 to TRBJ1-2; 10 bases map to TRBD1. Trimming cost V 7 bases and J 1 base; bases outside gene matches: 3. CDR1 and CDR2 (germline): ENHRY, SYGVKD. The CDR3 is 14 amino acids. The CDR3 bases are TGTGCCATCAACGGGGACAGGGGTAACTATGGCTACACCTTC. Protein sequence: CAINGDRGNYGYTF.

V is TRBV5-1 and J is TRBJ1-4; D might be TRBD1 (5 bases). Germline loops: CDR1 SGHRS, CDR2 YFSETQ. V lost 0 bases and J lost 5, with 17 bases in between. The CDR3 contains 17 residues. CDR3 DNA: TGCGCCAGCAGCTTGGAGGCACAGGATTACCTCAATGAAAAACTGTTTTTT. Protein product: CASSLEAQDYLNEKLFF.

This clone has a single count. The gene calls are TRBV27 and TRBJ2-5; 10 bases are a match to TRBD2. This CDR3 is built from 15 residues. Germline V gene sequence: CDR1 MNHEY, CDR2 SMNVEV (reference sequence). The trim removed 3 bases at V and 4 bases at J, leaving 5 bases unmatched. This chain's CDR3 is CASSLTSGLAETQYF. The CDR3 coding sequence is TGTGCCAGCAGTTTGACTAGCGGGTTAGCAGAGACCCAGTACTTC.

The V and J genes are TRBV29-1 and TRBJ2-2; D may be TRBD1 (5 bases). Per germline, CDR1 SQVTM and CDR2 ANQGSEA. Trimming took 8 bases from V and 10 from J, leaving 23 bases between them. This CDR3 region has 14 residues. Written as DNA, the CDR3 is TGCAGCCCTTCAGAGGACACCTCGGTTGCGGAGCTGTTTTTT. Its translation is CSPSEDTSVAELFF.

The chain joins TRBV19 to TRBJ1-3; perhaps TRBD1 as D (6 bases). Trimming removed 10 bases at V and 3 bases at J, with 10 bases between. This CDR3 comprises 12 residues. Germline loops: CDR1 LNHDA, CDR2 SQIVND (reference sequence). CDR3 sequence (DNA): TGTGCCACTGGGACAAGTGGAAACACCATATATTTT. This sequence encodes CATGTSGNTIYF.

The chain recombines TRBV9 with TRBJ2-1; 16 positions agree with TRBD2. J gave up 4 bases and V 5 bases, and 9 bases lay outside the gene matches. CDR3 length equals 18 residues. Germline values: CDR1 SGDLS, CDR2 YYNGEE. The CDR3 DNA reads TGTGCCAGCAGTCTCGGGACTAGCGGGAGGGCCAGGTACAATGAGCAGTTCTTC. This gives the protein CASSLGTSGRARYNEQFF.

The gene calls are TRBV9 and TRBJ2-1; 12 bases agree with TRBD2. The junction had 16 bases not matched to a gene; V was cut back by 6 bases and J by 9 bases. The CDR3 is made up of 17 amino acids. Germline V gene sequence: CDR1 SGDLS, CDR2 YYNGEE. The CDR3 nucleotides read TGTGCCAGCAACACAGGGATTCTAGCGGGAGGGCCAGTTGAGCAGTTCTTC. It is translated as CASNTGILAGGPVEQFF.

The chain recombines TRBV9 with TRBJ2-7, with D tentatively TRBD1 (6 bases). There are 14 residues in the CDR3. The V end lost 3 bases, the J end lost 7 bases, and 17 bases lay between the germline ends. CDR1 is SGDLS, CDR2 YYNGEE, per germline. CDR3 residues: CASSEGTGPGEQYF. CDR3 sequence (DNA): TGTGCCAGCAGCGAGGGAACAGGGCCCGGGGAGCAGTACTTC. The full variable domain, rest sourced from reference TRBV9 and TRBJ2-7, is DSGVTQTPKHLITATGQRVTLRCSPRSGDLSVYWYQQSLDQGLQFLIQYYNGEERAKGNILERFSAQQFPDLHSELNLSSLELGDSALYFCASSEGTGPGEQYFGPGTRLTVT.

The rearrangement uses TRBV19 and TRBJ1-5; 7 nucleotides align to TRBD1. Trimming at V came to 6 bases and at J to 3 bases, leaving 11 bases not matched to a gene. The CDR3 has 16 amino acids. Germline values: CDR1 LNHDA, CDR2 SQIVND (reference sequence). The CDR3 region is CASRIRTGDPNQPQHF. In DNA, the CDR3 is TGTGCCAGTAGGATAAGAACAGGGGACCCCAATCAGCCCCAGCATTTT.

The chain carries TRBV6-1 and TRBJ2-6; 7 nucleotides line up with TRBD2. The CDR3 spans 15 residues. The V gene's germline CDR1 is MNHNS and CDR2 SASEGT. Losses at the gene ends were 2 bases for V and 2 bases for J; bases not matched to a gene: 0. The CDR3 sequence: CASSETSAGANVLTF. DNA for the CDR3: TGTGCCAGCAGTGAAACTAGCGCTGGGGCCAACGTCCTGACTTTC.

This clone was counted a few times. The chain couples TRBV28 to TRBJ2-7, with D hard to call. Germline CDR1 reads MDHEN; CDR2 reads SYDVKM. Trimming removed 9 bases from V and 4 bases from J, with 22 bases in between. The CDR3 loop spans 15 amino acids. The CDR3 sequence: CASFFKEKAAYEQYF. The CDR3 DNA reads as TGTGCCAGTTTTTTCAAGGAGAAGGCGGCATACGAGCAGTACTTC. Supplemented by reference TRBV28 and TRBJ2-7, the full variable domain reads DVKVTQSSRYLVKRTGEKVFLECVQDMDHENMFWYRQDPGLGLRLIYFSYDVKMKEKGDIPEGYSVSREKKERFSLILESASTNQTSMYLCASFFKEKAAYEQYFGPGTRLTVT.

The chain couples TRBV29-1 to TRBJ2-3; 7 bases map to TRBD1. Germline trimming cut 6 bases from V and 5 bases from J; bases unmatched to any gene: 8. The CDR3 is made up of 13 amino acids. Germline V CDR1 and CDR2: SQVTM, ANQGSEA. The CDR3 DNA sequence: TGCAGCGTCAGGGGGATAATAGGAGATACGCAGTATTTT. Encoded protein: CSVRGIIGDTQYF.

The V call is TRBV6-6, the J call TRBJ1-2, with TRBD1 identical over 12 bases. The ends lost 4 bases at V and 3 bases at J; junction bases unmatched: 6. Germline V gene lookup returns CDR1 MNHNY and CDR2 SVGAGI (reference sequence). The CDR3 covers 16 residues. CDR3 sequence (DNA): TGTGCCAGCAGTTCCCCCGGGACAGGGGGCTACTATGGCTACACCTTC. It translates to CASSSPGTGGYYGYTF.

The chain joins TRBV5-4 to TRBJ2-5, with 11 bases matching TRBD2. The CDR3 consists of 16 residues. The germline CDR1 and CDR2 sequences are SGHNT and YYREEE (reference sequence). Losses at the gene ends were 1 base for V and 5 bases for J; bases not matched to a gene: 7. CDR3 residues: CASSLPTSGGRETQYF. DNA of the CDR3: TGTGCCAGCAGCTTGCCCACTAGCGGGGGTAGGGAGACCCAGTACTTC.

The chain joins TRBV18 to TRBJ1-5; 7 nucleotides line up with TRBD1. Germline V gene lookup returns CDR1 KGHSH and CDR2 LQKENI. The V segment lost 3 bases and the J segment 3 bases; nucleotides outside the gene matches: 5. This CDR3 contains 15 residues. The CDR3, as DNA: TGTGCCAGCTCACCCAGCAGGGGGGACAATCAGCCCCAGCATTTT. Protein sequence: CASSPSRGDNQPQHF. The full variable domain, rest sourced from reference TRBV18 and TRBJ1-5, is NAGVMQNPRHLVRRRGQEARLRCSPMKGHSHVYWYRQLPEEGLKFMVYLQKENIIDESGMPKERFSAEFPKEGPSILRIQQVVRGDSAAYFCASSPSRGDNQPQHFGDGTRLSIL.

The rearrangement uses TRBV28 and TRBJ2-3, with TRBD2 matching 9 bases. CDR3 length: 13 amino acids. The V segment lost 3 bases and the J segment 9 bases; nucleotides outside the gene matches: 4. Per the germline V gene, CDR1 is MDHEN and CDR2 is SYDVKM. CDR3 sequence reads: CASSFLAGQTQYF. The CDR3 region has the DNA TGTGCCAGCAGTTTCCTAGCGGGGCAAACGCAGTATTTT.

J is TRBJ2-7 and V is TRBV5-1, with 10 bases that match TRBD1. CDR1 is SGHRS and CDR2 is YFSETQ in the germline V gene. The CDR3 is made up of 17 amino acids. The trim removed 2 bases at V and 5 bases at J, leaving 13 bases unmatched. The CDR3: CASSFWDRGTGVDEQYF. CDR3 nucleotides: TGCGCCAGCAGCTTCTGGGACAGGGGTACGGGGGTCGACGAGCAGTACTTC.

This clone was counted between two and nine times. The CDR3 is CASSLSDRGSEAFF. CDR3 in DNA: TGTGCCAGCAGCTTGTCGGACAGAGGATCTGAAGCTTTCTTT. The rearrangement links TRBV5-4 to TRBJ1-1, with a possible D match to TRBD1 (6 bases). Germline V gene lookup returns CDR1 SGHNT and CDR2 YYREEE (reference sequence). Trimming removed 1 base from V and 6 bases from J, with 13 bases in between. CDR3 length: 14 amino acids.

The genes are TRBV4-2 and TRBJ1-5, with D possibly TRBD1 on 5 matching bases. The CDR3 covers 15 residues. The V gene lost 0 bases and the J gene lost 7 bases, with 13 bases spanning the gap. Per germline, CDR1 LGHNA and CDR2 YNFKEQ. The CDR3 DNA sequence: TGTGCCAGCAGCCAAGAGCAGGGTTCGTGGCAGCCCCAGCATTTT. The encoded protein is CASSQEQGSWQPQHF.

The chain employs TRBV5-3 and TRBJ2-7; D possibly corresponds to TRBD1 (5 bases). TRBV5-3 qualifies as an ORF whose function is uncertain. The CDR3 spans 14 residues. V lost 0 bases, J lost 5 bases, and 12 bases lay in between. For the CDR3, the DNA is TGTGCCAGAAGCTTGGTGGCAGGGATCGACGAGCAGTACTTC. As protein: CARSLVAGIDEQYF.

Only one count was recorded for this clone. The chain joins TRBV5-4 to TRBJ2-2; 13 nucleotides agree with TRBD2. The CDR3 spans 16 residues. Germline V gene data show CDR1 as SGHNT and CDR2 as YYREEE (reference sequence). The ends lost 0 bases at V and 7 bases at J; junction bases unmatched: 3. The CDR3 DNA reads as TGTGCCAGCAGCTTGGGGACTAGCGGGGGCGGCGGGGAGCTGTTTTTT. Translation: CASSLGTSGGGGELFF.

This chain joins TRBV5-1 and TRBJ2-5; 7 bases agree with TRBD1. With 7 bases clipped from V and 4 bases from J, the junction kept 7 bases outside the gene matches. The CDR3 covers 13 residues. Germline CDR1 SGHRS, CDR2 YFSETQ. The CDR3 loop reads CASGDRASETQYF. The CDR3 DNA reads TGCGCCAGCGGAGACAGGGCGTCAGAGACCCAGTACTTC.